This TCR beta chain was identified during a study of glioma-infiltrating T cells after dendritic cell vaccination. Study in general: Patients received three intradermal dendritic cell vaccine injections at biweekly intervals.

Regarding time point: after dendritic cell vaccination, including at tumor progression/relapse. Fresh-frozen tumor tissue and more than two years of survival data were available for all. With V trimmed by 3 bases and J by 1 base, 3 bases remained unmatched. Germline V CDR1 and CDR2: SGDLS, YYNGEE. There are 15 residues in the CDR3. The PCR used 60 V beta and 13 J beta primers. The data were produced by immunoSEQ multiplex PCR, yet TCRdb's version contains in-frame clones alone and is incomplete. The table records 90,000 to 140,000 clones, nearly 90% of them present only once. V usage is TRBV9 and J usage is TRBJ2-5; 10 bases agree with TRBD2. Specimen: blood, collected after dendritic cell vaccination. The TCR sequence derives from a human donor with glioblastoma. The CDR3 DNA follows: TGTGCCAGCAGCGGGACTAGCGGACCCCAAGAGACCCAGTACTTC. Protein product: CASSGTSGPQETQYF.